The entry below gives a single TCR beta chain sequence along with its context. The target of this receptor is not known. Nothing much larger sits one base from this clone, and base qualities are not available. This sample is part of a study of glioma-infiltrating T cells after dendritic cell vaccination (TCRdb year 2016). Regarding the research as a whole: The cohort included roughly 15 glioblastoma patients drawn from Phase I and II dendritic cell vaccination trials, of whom 9 were newly diagnosed and 6 had recurrent disease. The vaccine was prepared from monocyte-derived dendritic cells that were cultured for 6 to 7 days with IL-4 and GM-CSF and then pulsed overnight with autologous tumor lysate. Three intradermal dendritic cell vaccine injections were administered to patients at biweekly intervals in the arm below the axilla. Survival after dendritic cell vaccination was correlated with TCR sequencing metrics such as TIL content and the overlap between tumor and blood repertoires. In glioblastoma patients vaccinated with dendritic cells, deep sequencing of TCR beta CDR3 regions served to measure tumor-infiltrating lymphocyte content and to compare repertoires between tumor and blood. Patients received autologous tumor lysate-pulsed dendritic cell vaccination between about 2003 and 2013. Study-wide conclusions, independent of this receptor: After dendritic cell vaccination, a higher estimated pretreatment TIL content predicted longer time to progression and longer overall survival. TCR clonality showed no direct relationship with survival, which suggests that a diverse polyclonal response may matter. The cohort was small and heterogeneous, only a few patients had full blood and tumor sets, and even fewer had initial-recurrent tumor pairs. The three-group TCR overlap response model was characterized as speculative, and prospective validation of the model was stated to be required.

The immunoSEQ assay amplified TCRB CDR3 regions from around 2 micrograms of genomic DNA, or from all available DNA when less than that amount was available. The multiplex PCR employed 60 forward primers targeting TCR V beta segments and 13 reverse primers targeting J beta segments. To estimate reads per starting template, synthetic control templates were spiked into each sample at limiting dilution. The Illumina HiSeq System generated sequencing reads of 87 bp. Per the original workflow: PCR and sequencing errors were removed by a nearest neighbor algorithm that merged closely related sequences. TCR overlap was defined as the percentage of unique tumor TCR beta sequences that were also found in the peripheral blood of the same patient. The table comes from immuneACCESS by way of TCRdb, which keeps in-frame sequences with V and J called. Part of the clones is missing from these tables; in studies checked, under half for an unresolved V gene and the rest for unknown reasons. The DNA gave D and trimming, while V, J and clone size come from that table. For this sample there are about 82,000 clones; 70% to 90% appear just once. Of the sample, approximately 3% falls within the top ten clones.

Selection of patients required sufficient residual fresh-frozen tumor tissue and over two years of available survival data. Molecular status otherwise varied across the glioblastoma patients, but none of them carried an isocitrate dehydrogenase mutation. PBMC were collected before vaccination, two weeks after the third vaccination, and at tumor progression if progression occurred. Genomic DNA was extracted with the Qiagen DNeasy Blood extraction Kit. CDR1 and CDR2 (DFQATT, SNEGSKA) derive from the germline V gene (reference sequence). The CDR3 contains 11 residues, cysteine and phenylalanine counted. Only CDR3 DNA is held: 33 bases, read in frame from base 1.

The starting material was blood, obtained before dendritic cell vaccination. The receptor was isolated from a human donor with glioblastoma. The chain couples TRBV20-1 to TRBJ2-5, and the D gene may be TRBD2, 7 bases matching. The nucleotide sequence reads as follows: TGCAGCTCGGGGGGCCGAGAGACCCAGTACTTC. This codes for CSSGGRETQYF.